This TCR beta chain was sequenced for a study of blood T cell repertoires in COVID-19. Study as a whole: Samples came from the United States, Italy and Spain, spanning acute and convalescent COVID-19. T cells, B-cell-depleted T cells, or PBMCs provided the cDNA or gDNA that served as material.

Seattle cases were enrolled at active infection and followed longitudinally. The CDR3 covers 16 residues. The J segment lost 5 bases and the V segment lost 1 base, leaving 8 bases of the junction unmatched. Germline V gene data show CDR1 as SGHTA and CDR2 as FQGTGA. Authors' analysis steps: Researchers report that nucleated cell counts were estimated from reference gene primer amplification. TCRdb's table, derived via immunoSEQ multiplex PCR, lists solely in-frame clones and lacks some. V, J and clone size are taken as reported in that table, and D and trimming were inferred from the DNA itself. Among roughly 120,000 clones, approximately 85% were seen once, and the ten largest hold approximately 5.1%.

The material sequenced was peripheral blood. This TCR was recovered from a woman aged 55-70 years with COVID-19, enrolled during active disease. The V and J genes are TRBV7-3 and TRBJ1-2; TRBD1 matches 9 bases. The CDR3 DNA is TGTGCCAGCAGCTTAAGCCCCGGACAGGGGTTATATGGCTACACCTTC. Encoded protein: CASSLSPGQGLYGYTF.